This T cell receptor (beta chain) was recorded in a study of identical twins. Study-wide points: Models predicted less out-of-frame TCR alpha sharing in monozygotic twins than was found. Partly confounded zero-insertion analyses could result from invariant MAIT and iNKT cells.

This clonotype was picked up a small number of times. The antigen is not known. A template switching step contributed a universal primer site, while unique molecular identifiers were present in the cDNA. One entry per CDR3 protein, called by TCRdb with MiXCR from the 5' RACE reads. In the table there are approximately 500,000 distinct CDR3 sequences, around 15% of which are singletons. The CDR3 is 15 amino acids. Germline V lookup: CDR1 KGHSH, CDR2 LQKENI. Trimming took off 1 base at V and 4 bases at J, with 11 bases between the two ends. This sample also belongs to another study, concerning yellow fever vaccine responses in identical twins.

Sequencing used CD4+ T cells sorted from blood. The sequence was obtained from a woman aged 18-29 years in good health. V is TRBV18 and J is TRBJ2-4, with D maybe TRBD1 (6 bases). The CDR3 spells CASSPQDRIKNIQYF. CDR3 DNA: TGTGCCAGCTCACCACAGGACAGAATTAAAAACATTCAGTACTTC.